The 32 T cell receptor beta chains below all came from one sample that was sequenced in a study of blood T cell repertoires in COVID-19. Profiling relied on immunoSEQ multiplex PCR, and the TCRdb table lists in-frame clones only, not all of them. The table includes roughly 310,000 clones, more than 75% detected once. The sequenced sample was peripheral blood. The receptors derive from a woman in her forties or fifties with active or convalescent COVID-19.

The rearrangement joins TRBV4-2 to TRBJ2-1; 7 nucleotides line up with TRBD2. Trimming cost V 4 bases and J 6 bases; bases outside gene matches: 12. Germline lookup yields CDR1 LGHNA and CDR2 YNFKEQ. This CDR3 has 16 residues. The CDR3 DNA reads as TGTGCCAGCAGCCTCCCCCCCGGGAGGAGACGCAATGAGCAGTTCTTC. Its translation is CASSLPPGRRRNEQFF.

The chain couples TRBV28 to TRBJ1-2; TRBD1 agrees at 9 bases. This CDR3 contains 17 residues. With 6 bases clipped from V and 3 bases from J, the junction kept 14 bases outside the gene matches. Looked up from germline, CDR1 is MDHEN and CDR2 is SYDVKM. The CDR3 nucleotides read TGTGCCAGCAGACCCCTAGGGACAGGGCCGAACTACTATGGCTACACCTTC. Its translation is CASRPLGTGPNYYGYTF.

This chain connects TRBV5-1 to TRBJ1-5, with D perhaps TRBD1 (6 bases). The CDR3 sequence is 13 residues long. Trimming stripped 5 bases from V and 4 bases from J, with 10 bases between. Per the germline V gene, CDR1 is SGHRS and CDR2 is YFSETQ. The CDR3 DNA is TGCGCCAGCAGGGACAGTGAGAATCAGCCCCAGCATTTT. Protein: CASRDSENQPQHF.

The chain is built from TRBV2 and TRBJ1-6; D perhaps matches TRBD1 (5 bases). Deletions cut 4 bases from V and 7 bases from J, with 14 bases between. Germline CDR1 and CDR2: SNHLY and FYNNEI. The CDR3 extends over 15 amino acids. The CDR3 DNA reads as TGTGCCAGCAGTGGGGGCCCTGCAGAAAATTCACCCCTCCACTTT. Its protein product is CASSGGPAENSPLHF.

This chain links TRBV28 with TRBJ2-1; TRBD2 is a possible D gene (6 bases). CDR3 size: 15 residues. Trimming stripped 8 bases from V and 0 bases from J, with 14 bases between. Germline values: CDR1 MDHEN, CDR2 SYDVKM. The CDR3 sequence: CASGSGTLSYNEQFF. In nucleotides, the CDR3 is TGTGCCAGCGGTTCCGGGACTCTCTCCTACAATGAGCAGTTCTTC. Drawing the rest from reference TRBV28 and TRBJ2-1, the complete variable domain is DVKVTQSSRYLVKRTGEKVFLECVQDMDHENMFWYRQDPGLGLRLIYFSYDVKMKEKGDIPEGYSVSREKKERFSLILESASTNQTSMYLCASGSGTLSYNEQFFGPGTRLTVL.

The chain carries TRBV19 and TRBJ1-2; possible D gene TRBD1, 6 bases. V dropped 2 bases and J dropped 5 bases, with 12 bases sitting between them. Germline V gene sequence: CDR1 LNHDA, CDR2 SQIVND (reference sequence). CDR3 length: 14 residues. CDR3 region: CASSIIRQAYGYTF. The CDR3 region has the DNA TGTGCCAGTAGTATAATCCGACAGGCTTATGGCTACACCTTC.

J is TRBJ1-1 and V is TRBV6-5; D is unresolved. Germline CDR1 is MNHEY and CDR2 is SVGAGI. There are 14 residues in the CDR3. Trimming took 2 bases from V and 6 from J, leaving 13 bases between them. The CDR3 DNA reads TGTGCCAGCAGTTACGCGGGGATGAAGGCTGAAGCTTTCTTT. Amino acids: CASSYAGMKAEAFF.

The V gene is TRBV12-3 or TRBV12-4, the J gene TRBJ2-3; tentative D call: TRBD1 (5 bases). Trimming removed 1 base at V and 11 bases at J, with 13 bases between. The CDR3 length is 13 residues. CDR3 loop: CASSLGFSGQQYF. CDR3 nucleotides: TGTGCCAGCAGTTTAGGCTTTAGTGGACAGCAGTATTTT.

CDR3 amino acids: CASSVRDLSNNEQFF. The CDR3 region has the DNA TGTGCCAGCAGTGTGAGGGACTTGTCTAACAATGAGCAGTTCTTC. The chain uses TRBV2 and TRBJ2-1; tentative D call: TRBD2 (6 bases). CDR3 size: 15 residues. V was cut by 4 bases and J by 5 bases, with 15 bases left in between. Germline-derived CDR1 and CDR2 are SNHLY and FYNNEI.

V gene TRBV5-1 combines with J gene TRBJ1-5; D is undetermined. This CDR3 spans 15 amino acids. Germline V CDR1 and CDR2: SGHRS, YFSETQ. The V and J ends lost 0 bases and 2 bases respectively, with 9 bases between them. Here the CDR3 reads CASSLDGRGNQPQHF. CDR3 nucleotides: TGCGCCAGCAGCTTGGATGGGAGAGGCAATCAGCCCCAGCATTTT.

The chain links TRBV2 to TRBJ2-3; 13 positions agree with TRBD2. This CDR3 is built from 16 residues. CDR1 is SNHLY and CDR2 is FYNNEI in the germline V gene. With 6 bases clipped from V and 2 bases from J, the junction kept 5 bases outside the gene matches. The CDR3 is CASRLGLAGATDTQYF. The DNA for the CDR3 is TGTGCCAGCAGATTAGGACTAGCGGGGGCCACAGATACGCAGTATTTT.

The chain recombines TRBV30 with TRBJ2-2, with 7 bases fitting TRBD1. The CDR3 is made up of 13 amino acids. Germline CDR1 reads GTSNPN; CDR2 reads SVGIG (reference sequence). V was pared by 5 bases and J by 8 bases, with 8 bases of the junction left unmatched. This chain's CDR3 is CAWAPTGRGELFF. The CDR3 region has the DNA TGTGCCTGGGCCCCGACAGGGCGGGGGGAGCTGTTTTTT.

This chain connects TRBV4-2 to TRBJ2-3; 9 bases agree with TRBD1. V was pared by 1 base and J by 0 bases, with 5 bases of the junction left unmatched. From germline, CDR1 is LGHNA and CDR2 YNFKEQ. The CDR3 runs 17 residues. CDR3 DNA sequence: TGTGCCAGCAGCCAAGTAGGGACAGGGTCTAGCACAGATACGCAGTATTTT. It encodes CASSQVGTGSSTDTQYF.

This chain links TRBV28 with TRBJ2-2; D is possibly TRBD2 (6 bases). The V and J ends lost 3 bases and 11 bases respectively, with 13 bases between them. Germline CDR1 and CDR2: MDHEN and SYDVKM. The CDR3 contains 13 residues. CDR3 bases: TGTGCCAGCAGTTTCTTTTCGGGGGTAGAGCTGTTTTTT. Translating gives CASSFFSGVELFF.

V is TRBV14 and J is TRBJ2-5; 12 bases are a match to TRBD2. Germline V gene sequence: CDR1 SGHDN, CDR2 FVKESK. V lost 1 base and J lost 1; bases outside the gene matches: 4. The CDR3 covers 17 residues. The CDR3 reads CASSQGTSGTLQETQYF. The CDR3, as DNA: TGTGCCAGCAGCCAAGGGACTAGCGGGACTCTCCAAGAGACCCAGTACTTC.

This chain links TRBV18 with TRBJ1-1; the D gene is possibly TRBD1 (5 bases). Trimming pared 3 bases from V and 4 bases from J, leaving 12 bases between. CDR1 KGHSH and CDR2 LQKENI come from the germline V gene. CDR3 size: 14 residues. CDR3 bases: TGTGCCAGCTCACCCGGGAGGGGCTTCACTGAAGCTTTCTTT. This encodes CASSPGRGFTEAFF. The full variable domain, in which reference TRBV18 and TRBJ1-1 provide the parts outside the CDR3, is NAGVMQNPRHLVRRRGQEARLRCSPMKGHSHVYWYRQLPEEGLKFMVYLQKENIIDESGMPKERFSAEFPKEGPSILRIQQVVRGDSAAYFCASSPGRGFTEAFFGQGTRLTVV.

This chain joins TRBV27 and TRBJ2-2, with 12 bases aligning to TRBD2. Germline V gene lookup returns CDR1 MNHEY and CDR2 SMNVEV (reference sequence). Germline trimming cut 11 bases from V and 6 bases from J; bases unmatched to any gene: 7. There are 14 residues in the CDR3. CDR3 sequence: CACRLAGAPGELFF. CDR3 nucleotides: TGTGCCTGCCGACTAGCGGGGGCCCCCGGGGAGCTGTTTTTT.

This chain connects TRBV7-2 to TRBJ1-6; unclear D gene. The CDR3 is 14 residues long. Per the germline V gene, CDR1 is SGHTA and CDR2 is FQGNSA. V gave up 1 base and J gave up 5 bases, with 6 bases separating them. CDR3 coding DNA: TGTGCCAGCAGCTTAGTACAGAATAATTCACCCCTCCACTTT. This sequence encodes CASSLVQNNSPLHF.

The V and J genes are TRBV12-5 and TRBJ1-2, with D possibly matching TRBD1 (5 bases). V was clipped by 6 bases and J by 8 bases, with 25 bases between them. CDR3 length equals 16 residues. The germline V gene has CDR1 LGHNT and CDR2 FRNRAP. DNA of the CDR3: TGTGCTAGTGGCTCTTTAGCCGGCGGGGGAATCAGGGGCTACACCTTC. Its translation is CASGSLAGGGIRGYTF. Using reference TRBV12-5 and TRBJ1-2 for the parts outside the CDR3, the full variable domain is DARVTQTPRHKVTEMGQEVTMRCQPILGHNTVFWYRQTMMQGLELLAYFRNRAPLDDSGMPKDRFSAEMPDATLATLKIQPSEPRDSAVYFCASGSLAGGGIRGYTFGSGTRLTVV.

The chain has TRBV21-1 and TRBJ2-7; the table's D call, TRBD1, was not checked against the DNA. TRBV21-1 is shown as a pseudogene. The CDR3 runs to 13 residues. The CDR3 is CAGKGGRKYEQYF. The CDR3, as DNA: TGTGCCGGGAAAGGGGGACGGAAATACGAGCAGTACTTC.

The rearrangement links TRBV19 to TRBJ2-3; D may be TRBD1 (6 bases). V lost 11 bases and J 7 bases, leaving 16 bases between the germline ends. Germline CDR1 LNHDA, CDR2 SQIVND (reference sequence). CDR3 length: 12 residues. The CDR3 DNA reads TGTGCCGTACAGGGAGATGTGAATACGCAGTATTTT. Encoded protein: CAVQGDVNTQYF.

The chain combines TRBV30 with TRBJ1-5, with 7 bases fitting TRBD1. V shed 3 bases, J shed 4 bases, and the junction held 9 bases outside the gene matches. Germline V lookup: CDR1 GTSNPN, CDR2 SVGIG (reference sequence). The CDR3 extends over 15 amino acids. Here the CDR3 reads CAWSGPSTGNQPQHF. In DNA form, the CDR3 reads TGTGCCTGGAGCGGCCCCTCGACAGGGAATCAGCCCCAGCATTTT.

V and J are TRBV6-4 and TRBJ2-1; perhaps TRBD1 as D (6 bases). V gave up 6 bases and J gave up 9 bases, with 15 bases separating them. The germline CDR1 and CDR2 sequences are MRHNA and SNTAGT. This CDR3 has 13 residues. In nucleotides, the CDR3 is TGTGCCAGCAGCGCTACAGGGACGGGTGAGCAGTTCTTC. Translation gives CASSATGTGEQFF.

The V and J genes are TRBV7-6 and TRBJ2-7; 10 bases fit TRBD2. This CDR3 region has 16 residues. Germline values: CDR1 SGHVS, CDR2 FNYEAQ. V lost 5 bases, J lost 4 bases, and 11 bases stayed unmatched. The CDR3 loop is CASSPRGAGGQYEQYF. The CDR3 nucleotides are TGTGCCAGCAGCCCCAGGGGAGCGGGAGGGCAATACGAGCAGTACTTC.

V usage is TRBV7-2 and J usage is TRBJ1-3; D might be TRBD1 (6 bases). There are 15 residues in the CDR3. The V and J ends lost 5 bases and 4 bases respectively, with 15 bases between them. Germline values: CDR1 SGHTA, CDR2 FQGNSA. CDR3 sequence reads: CASSPRGDGGNTIYF. CDR3 nucleotide sequence: TGTGCCAGCAGCCCCAGGGGAGACGGAGGAAACACCATATATTTT.

This chain links TRBV29-1 with TRBJ1-2; no clear D. V dropped 0 bases and J dropped 4 bases, with 12 bases sitting between them. In germline, CDR1 is SQVTM, CDR2 ANQGSEA. The CDR3 has 14 residues. The CDR3 DNA reads TGCAGCGTTGAAGATCTGGAGGAAAGCTATGGCTACACCTTC. Translation gives CSVEDLEESYGYTF.

The chain links TRBV30 to TRBJ1-6; weak D call: TRBD1 (6 bases). This CDR3 is built from 14 residues. The V gene lost 0 bases and the J gene lost 10 bases, with 13 bases spanning the gap. Germline CDR1 reads GTSNPN; CDR2 reads SVGIG (reference sequence). The CDR3 here is CAWSVVGARSPLHF. The CDR3 nucleotides are TGTGCCTGGAGTGTAGTGGGGGCTCGGTCACCCCTCCACTTT.

A few counts support this clone. The chain is built from TRBV9 and TRBJ1-1; weak D call: TRBD1 (6 bases). CDR1 is SGDLS, CDR2 YYNGEE, per germline. The CDR3 runs to 14 residues. Trimming stripped 4 bases from V and 2 bases from J, with 12 bases between. CDR3 protein: CASSIGQTNTEAFF. DNA for the CDR3: TGTGCCAGCAGCATTGGACAGACCAACACTGAAGCTTTCTTT. Full variable domain (missing parts from reference TRBV9 and TRBJ1-1): DSGVTQTPKHLITATGQRVTLRCSPRSGDLSVYWYQQSLDQGLQFLIQYYNGEERAKGNILERFSAQQFPDLHSELNLSSLELGDSALYFCASSIGQTNTEAFFGQGTRLTVV.

The CDR3, as DNA: TGTGCCAGCAGCTTAGAAGAACGAAGAGCGGGACACTCGGCTGGGGAGCTGTTTTTT. It translates to CASSLEERRAGHSAGELFF. This rearrangement joins TRBV11-3 to TRBJ2-2, with TRBD2 as a possible D gene (7 bases). The germline V and J ends were trimmed by 0 bases and 8 bases, with 25 bases remaining between them. There are 19 residues in the CDR3. Germline V CDR1 and CDR2: SGHNT, YENEEA.

This clone showed up just a few times. The rearrangement joins TRBV4-3 to TRBJ2-3; D gene uncertain. The CDR3 extends over 15 amino acids. The V end lost 1 base, the J end lost 2 bases, and 10 bases lay between the germline ends. Germline lookup yields CDR1 LGHNA and CDR2 YSLEER. The DNA of the CDR3 is TGCGCCAGCAGCCAAGGATTTCTGGCCACAGATACGCAGTATTTT. It encodes CASSQGFLATDTQYF.

This clone showed up just once. The chain uses TRBV19 and TRBJ2-7; D uncertain. CDR3 size: 14 residues. Germline values: CDR1 LNHDA, CDR2 SQIVND (reference sequence). Trimming pared 1 base from V and 2 bases from J, leaving 9 bases between. The CDR3 sequence is CASSIGHRAYEQYF. The CDR3 DNA is TGTGCCAGTAGTATAGGTCACAGAGCCTACGAGCAGTACTTC.

The chain combines TRBV6-5 with TRBJ1-2, with no clear D. The V and J ends lost 7 bases and 4 bases respectively, with 16 bases between them. Germline V lookup: CDR1 MNHEY, CDR2 SVGAGI. CDR3 length: 14 amino acids. The CDR3 DNA reads as TGTGCCAGCACCCTTCTGTCACCGAGCTATGGCTACACCTTC. It encodes CASTLLSPSYGYTF.